A single sample gave rise to the 27 T cell receptor beta chains below, sequenced in a study of shared clonotypes between healthy human individuals. Profiled with immunoSEQ multiplex PCR; TCRdb holds only in-frame clones, not every one. In the table there are roughly 2,500,000 clones, roughly 93% of which are singletons. Sequenced: naive CD4+ T cells from PBMCs. Subset meaning: CD45RA+ positively selected. The receptors shown here come from a man younger than 35 in good health. Some clones in this sample may be carry-over from other donors' samples.

The gene calls are TRBV29-1 and TRBJ2-2; D gene uncertain. CDR1 is SQVTM and CDR2 is ANQGSEA in the germline V gene. CDR3 length: 14 amino acids. The V end lost 7 bases, the J end lost 1 base, and 13 bases lay between the germline ends. CDR3 region: CSGFMHQNTGELFF. CDR3 nucleotide sequence: TGCAGCGGTTTTATGCACCAGAACACCGGGGAGCTGTTTTTT.

The V and J genes are TRBV11-2 and TRBJ2-7; D gene uncertain. The V and J ends lost 6 bases and 7 bases respectively, with 10 bases between them. The CDR3 is made up of 11 amino acids. The V gene's germline CDR1 is SGHAT and CDR2 FQNNGV. CDR3 sequence reads: CASSFFLEQYF. DNA for the CDR3: TGTGCCAGCAGTTTCTTCCTGGAGCAGTACTTC.

J is TRBJ2-3 and V is TRBV28, with 11 bases fitting TRBD2. The V gene's germline CDR1 is MDHEN and CDR2 SYDVKM. This CDR3 has 14 amino acids. V lost 5 bases and J lost 10; bases outside the gene matches: 8. Written as DNA, the CDR3 is TGTGCCAGCAGTATAGCGGGAGGGCCGAGGGCGCAGTATTTT. It translates to CASSIAGGPRAQYF.

J is TRBJ2-3 and V is TRBV19, with no clear D. CDR3 length: 12 residues. In germline, CDR1 is LNHDA, CDR2 SQIVND (reference sequence). The germline V and J ends were trimmed by 5 bases and 2 bases, with 5 bases remaining between them. The CDR3 protein is CASSVNTDTQYF. Here the CDR3 DNA reads TGTGCCAGTAGTGTAAACACAGATACGCAGTATTTT.

This clone has a single count. Other DNA sequences in the sample encode the same CDR3. The chain has TRBV5-1 and TRBJ2-7; D is uncertain. The CDR3 loop spans 14 amino acids. Between the trimmed V and J ends, which lost 0 bases and 4 bases, there was a span of 11 bases. The germline gives CDR1 SGHRS, CDR2 YFSETQ. The CDR3 nucleotides are TGCGCCAGCAGCTTGGCTGTGGGTAGTTACGAGCAGTACTTC. Translated: CASSLAVGSYEQYF.

Concerning this clone: The sample holds other DNA sequences that translate to the same CDR3. The V call is TRBV5-1, the J call TRBJ2-5, with D perhaps TRBD2 (6 bases). CDR3 length: 14 amino acids. Germline V gives CDR1 SGHRS, CDR2 YFSETQ. The V and J ends lost 4 bases and 5 bases respectively, with 15 bases between them. CDR3 coding DNA: TGCGCCAGCAGCCCGGGCGGGGCGCGGGAGACCCAGTACTTC. The encoded protein is CASSPGGARETQYF.

This clone was seen once. The CDR3 is CASSHSDRGLRVYKGEQFF. CDR3 coding DNA: TGCGCCAGCAGTCACTCGGACAGGGGTCTACGAGTATACAAGGGGGAGCAGTTCTTC. V and J are TRBV23-1 and TRBJ2-1; 9 bases agree with TRBD1. TRBV23-1 belongs to the ORF category, with a function that is uncertain. The CDR3 is 19 residues long. The J segment lost 10 bases and the V segment lost 3 bases, leaving 22 bases of the junction unmatched.

The chain links TRBV7-9 to TRBJ2-1, with 9 bases lining up with TRBD1. The V gene's germline CDR1 is SEHNR and CDR2 FQNEAQ (reference sequence). V was clipped by 1 base and J by 6 bases; unmatched bases: 4. This CDR3 is built from 15 residues. CDR3 in amino acids: CASSLGTGVSNEQFF. DNA for the CDR3: TGTGCCAGCAGCTTAGGGACAGGGGTGTCCAATGAGCAGTTCTTC.

This chain connects TRBV5-6 to TRBJ2-1, with TRBD2 matching 10 bases. The CDR3 totals 16 residues. Germline CDR1 reads SGHDT; CDR2 reads YYEEEE. V lost 0 bases to trimming and J lost 4 bases; unmatched junction nucleotides: 4. DNA of the CDR3: TGTGCCAGCAGCTTGGGTCGAGCGGGAGGGTACAATGAGCAGTTCTTC. This encodes CASSLGRAGGYNEQFF.

This chain uses TRBV6-6 with TRBJ1-1; D is perhaps TRBD1 (6 bases). The CDR3 loop spans 15 amino acids. Trimming left V 7 bases short and J 2 bases short, with 17 bases between. Germline lookup yields CDR1 MNHNY and CDR2 SVGAGI (reference sequence). The CDR3 region has the DNA TGTGCCAGCACCCTAGAGCAGGGGAGAAACACTGAAGCTTTCTTT. Translation gives CASTLEQGRNTEAFF.

The chain has TRBV2 and TRBJ2-3; no firm D call. Deletions cut 8 bases from V and 2 bases from J, with 17 bases between. The CDR3 length is 15 residues. Germline assignment: CDR1 SNHLY and CDR2 FYNNEI. The CDR3, as DNA: TGTGCCAGCCTCTTCGGAACATGGATCACAGATACGCAGTATTTT. It specifies CASLFGTWITDTQYF.

The rearrangement uses TRBV29-1 and TRBJ1-2, with TRBD1 matching over 8 bases. Germline V gives CDR1 SQVTM, CDR2 ANQGSEA. The CDR3 has 15 residues. V trimming: 3 bases; J trimming: 4 bases; junction bases outside the gene matches: 10. CDR3 nucleotide sequence: TGCAGCGTTGACGTGTCGGGACAGGAGGGCTATGGCTACACCTTC. Protein sequence: CSVDVSGQEGYGYTF.

The chain combines TRBV5-3 with TRBJ2-1; D is undetermined. TRBV5-3 has ORF status, its function being uncertain. The V and J ends lost 8 bases and 4 bases respectively, with 4 bases between them. CDR3 length equals 10 residues. The CDR3 sequence: CASLYNEQFF. CDR3 DNA sequence: TGTGCCAGCCTTTACAATGAGCAGTTCTTC.

V gene TRBV25-1 combines with J gene TRBJ2-1; D remains ambiguous. The germline V and J ends were trimmed by 6 bases and 3 bases, with 18 bases remaining between them. The CDR3 covers 16 residues. Germline V CDR1 and CDR2: MGHDK, SYGVNS. Here the CDR3 reads CASSCLGPTGYNEQFF. CDR3 sequence (DNA): TGTGCCAGCAGCTGCTTGGGCCCTACGGGCTACAATGAGCAGTTCTTC. The full variable domain, completed using reference TRBV25-1 and TRBJ2-1, is EADIYQTPRYLVIGTGKKITLECSQTMGHDKMYWYQQDPGMELHLIHYSYGVNSTEKGDLSSESTVSRIRTEHFPLTLESARPSHTSQYLCASSCLGPTGYNEQFFGPGTRLTVL.

The chain employs TRBV6-6 and TRBJ1-1, with D tentatively TRBD1 (5 bases). CDR1 is MNHNY and CDR2 is SVGAGI in the germline V gene (reference sequence). There are 15 residues in the CDR3. V was pared by 2 bases and J by 6 bases, with 16 bases between. The CDR3 DNA follows: TGTGCCAGCAGTTACCCACCGGGAGGGACTCCTGAAGCTTTCTTT. Translated: CASSYPPGGTPEAFF.

The chain employs TRBV5-6 and TRBJ2-7; D is undetermined. The CDR3 totals 13 residues. The V end lost 4 bases, the J end lost 4 bases, and 12 bases lay between the germline ends. CDR1 and CDR2 from the germline V gene are SGHDT and YYEEEE. This chain's CDR3 is CASSQQFQYEQYF. The CDR3 DNA reads TGTGCCAGCAGCCAACAGTTCCAATACGAGCAGTACTTC. Together with reference TRBV5-6 and TRBJ2-7, the CDR3 gives the full variable domain: DAGVTQSPTHLIKTRGQQVTLRCSPKSGHDTVSWYQQALGQGPQFIFQYYEEEERQRGNFPDRFSGHQFPNYSSELNVNALLLGDSALYLCASSQQFQYEQYFGPGTRLTVT.

The chain carries TRBV7-3 and TRBJ2-7; 9 bases fit TRBD1. Germline V gene lookup returns CDR1 SGHTA and CDR2 FQGTGA. The CDR3 spans 16 residues. After removal of 5 bases from V and 1 base from J, the junction contained 9 bases not matched to a gene. CDR3 amino acids: CASSPAGTGKSYEQYF. DNA for the CDR3: TGTGCCAGCAGCCCTGCCGGGACAGGGAAGTCCTACGAGCAGTACTTC.

V usage is TRBV9 and J usage is TRBJ1-1; maybe TRBD1 (5 bases). CDR1 and CDR2 from the germline V gene are SGDLS and YYNGEE. Trimming shortened V by 1 base and J by 0 bases, and 10 bases separated the two germline ends. This CDR3 has 15 residues. CDR3 sequence reads: CASSVMGTVNTEAFF. CDR3 bases: TGTGCCAGCAGCGTAATGGGGACTGTGAACACTGAAGCTTTCTTT.

The CDR3 loop is CASSLGPSFSYEQYF. In DNA, the CDR3 is TGTGCCAGCAGCTTGGGACCGAGTTTCTCCTACGAGCAGTACTTC. The chain uses TRBV5-4 and TRBJ2-7; D is unresolved. The V end was cut by 0 bases, the J end by 0 bases, with 10 bases between. This CDR3 region has 15 residues. From germline, CDR1 is SGHNT and CDR2 YYREEE (reference sequence).

As DNA, the CDR3 is TGTGCCAGCAGCTTAGGGGGCATAAGGCAGCCCCAGCATTTT. It is translated as CASSLGGIRQPQHF. The rearrangement joins TRBV11-2 to TRBJ1-5; D perhaps matches TRBD1 (5 bases). CDR1 and CDR2 from the germline V gene are SGHAT and FQNNGV. The CDR3 is 14 amino acids. The V end lost 1 base, the J end lost 7 bases, and 11 bases lay between the germline ends.

The V and J genes are TRBV14 and TRBJ1-2; unclear D gene. The germline V gene encodes CDR1 SGHDN and CDR2 FVKESK. V was clipped by 4 bases and J by 4 bases, with 13 bases between them. This CDR3 contains 14 residues. The CDR3 DNA reads TGTGCCAGCAGCCCAACTTTGACGGCCTATGGCTACACCTTC. This encodes CASSPTLTAYGYTF.

The gene calls are TRBV28 and TRBJ1-1; D may be TRBD1 (6 bases). V was shortened by 4 bases and J by 0 bases, with 18 bases between the two germline ends. The CDR3 length is 17 residues. CDR1 is MDHEN and CDR2 is SYDVKM in the germline V gene. CDR3 protein: CASSSPGVAGMNTEAFF. The DNA of the CDR3 is TGTGCCAGCAGTTCCCCAGGGGTGGCAGGGATGAACACTGAAGCTTTCTTT.

The sample holds one count of this clone. The chain carries TRBV18 and TRBJ1-1; D is unclear. CDR3 length: 15 residues. Deletions cut 5 bases from V and 3 bases from J, with 16 bases between. The germline gives CDR1 KGHSH, CDR2 LQKENI. Here the CDR3 reads CASSSGLPPYTEAFF. The CDR3 bases are TGTGCCAGCTCATCTGGCCTCCCCCCCTACACTGAAGCTTTCTTT.

The chain recombines TRBV28 with TRBJ1-1, with a possible D match to TRBD1 (5 bases). This CDR3 contains 15 residues. In germline, CDR1 is MDHEN, CDR2 SYDVKM. Trimming left V 3 bases short and J 4 bases short, with 15 bases between. This CDR3 reads CASSFPRGDGTEAFF. Here the CDR3 DNA reads TGTGCCAGCAGTTTTCCAAGGGGAGATGGCACTGAAGCTTTCTTT. Variable domain in full (rest from reference TRBV28 and TRBJ1-1): DVKVTQSSRYLVKRTGEKVFLECVQDMDHENMFWYRQDPGLGLRLIYFSYDVKMKEKGDIPEGYSVSREKKERFSLILESASTNQTSMYLCASSFPRGDGTEAFFGQGTRLTVV.

About this clone itself: The identical CDR3 is also encoded by other nucleotide sequences in the sample. CDR3 bases: TGCGCCAGCAGCCCAACAGGGGCCACAGATACGCAGTATTTT. This sequence encodes CASSPTGATDTQYF. The chain links TRBV5-1 to TRBJ2-3, with 7 nucleotides matching TRBD1. V was pared by 4 bases and J by 2 bases, with 4 bases of the junction left unmatched. This CDR3 is 14 amino acids long. Per germline, CDR1 SGHRS and CDR2 YFSETQ.

This clone has just a few counts. Within the sample, other DNA sequences also encode this same CDR3. V and J are TRBV5-1 and TRBJ1-3; D is unresolved. With 0 bases removed from V and 0 bases from J, the gap between germline ends came to 7 bases. Germline loops: CDR1 SGHRS, CDR2 YFSETQ. This CDR3 has 15 amino acids. CDR3 loop: CASSLVGSSGNTIYF. The CDR3 DNA reads TGCGCCAGCAGCTTGGTAGGGAGCTCTGGAAACACCATATATTTT.

The chain couples TRBV15 to TRBJ2-1; 11 bases fit TRBD2. CDR3 length equals 15 residues. The V segment lost 5 bases and the J segment 6 bases; nucleotides outside the gene matches: 6. Germline CDR1 LNHNV, CDR2 YYDKDF (reference sequence). Here the CDR3 reads CATSLSGTSGNEQFF. For the CDR3, the DNA is TGTGCCACCAGCCTCTCCGGGACTAGCGGCAATGAGCAGTTCTTC.